The entry below gives a single T cell receptor beta chain sequence along with its context. The data were obtained in a study of T-cell reconstitution after alpha-beta-depleted transplantation in children. Preparation of the TCRbeta library was carried out with unique molecular identifiers. MiXCR was run by TCRdb on the PCR reads, yielding one entry per CDR3 protein. The sample shows approximately 240,000 distinct CDR3 sequences, roughly 9% of them seen only once. The length of the CDR3 is 16 residues. CDR1 and CDR2 from the germline V gene are SGHVS and FQNEAQ. Trimming shortened V by 0 bases and J by 0 bases, and 9 bases separated the two germline ends.

J is TRBJ1-5 and V is TRBV7-8; a possible D gene is TRBD1 (6 bases). The material sequenced was PBMCs from the stem cell graft donor, taken from the stem cell graft. The TCR comes from a human donor who donated a stem cell graft to a child with acute lymphoblastic leukemia. CDR3 loop: CASSLATGDSNQPQHF. CDR3 DNA sequence: TGTGCCAGCAGCTTAGCGACAGGAGATAGCAATCAGCCCCAGCATTTT.